This TCR beta chain appears in the sequencing data of a study of brain T cells in children with intractable seizures. The V and J ends lost 9 bases and 0 bases respectively, with 9 bases between them. The CDR3 has 13 amino acids. Only in-frame clones appear in the TCRdb table, and some are missing; sequencing was by immunoSEQ multiplex PCR. Among 340,000 or so clones, 85% to 95% were seen once, and the ten largest hold approximately 5%. Time point indicated: blood from clinic visit 5 months post-surgery; TSC patient then seizure free. Surgery cases with the highest brain T cell transcript signatures were chosen for sequencing. At least one anti-epileptic drug was given before surgery. Study-level results: HCMV serostatus was not known, and viral specificity came from CDR3 similarity only. Pre-surgery blood may have been undersampled, hiding some clones.

A remark on this clone: Its antigen is not known.

The rearrangement uses TRBV12-3 or TRBV12-4 and TRBJ2-4; D unresolved. The starting material was peripheral blood, obtained roughly 5 months after surgery. The clonotype comes from a boy younger than two with tuberous sclerosis and intractable seizures. The CDR3 spells CASTPGAKNIQYF. The CDR3 region has the DNA TGTGCCAGTACCCCAGGAGCCAAAAACATTCAGTACTTC.